The next 21 T cell receptor beta chains were all read from a single sample in a study of molecular identifiers for immune sequencing clone quantification. Via MiXCR, TCRdb re-called the PCR reads, giving one row per CDR3 protein. Among some 96,000 distinct CDR3 sequences, 20% to 25% were seen once, and the ten largest hold under 1%. The source material was naive CD8+ T cells from blood, with Jurkat cell RNA spiked in. Subset here: FACS-sorted CD8+CD4-CCR7+CD45RA+ naive T cells. Receptor source: a human donor in good health. Some libraries in this study had Jurkat cell RNA spiked in.

This clonotype was counted many times. Given the absence of the conserved phenylalanine or tryptophan at the CDR3 end, a read error is likely. No DNA is shown, since the ends of the CDR3 on it are uncertain; the CDR3 is the one TCRdb lists. V and J are TRBV28 and TRBJ2-3; TRBD2 reflects the table's D call only, with no check against the DNA. Germline CDR1 and CDR2: MDHEN and SYDVKM. The CDR3 is made up of 13 amino acids, end residues included. The CDR3: CASIRRGLAEAAL.

This clonotype is a singleton in its sample. A read error may be the cause here, since a much bigger clone is one base away. The J gene is TRBJ2-5, the V gene TRBV28, with 7 nucleotides matching TRBD1. CDR1 and CDR2 from the germline V gene are MDHEN and SYDVKM. The CDR3 has 15 residues. The CDR3 protein is CACSSTGEWKTIQYF. CDR3 DNA: TGTGCCTGCAGTTCCACAGGGGAATGGAAGACGATCCAGTACTTC.

Concerning this clonotype itself: This may be a read error: a much more frequent sequence differs by one nucleotide. The missing conserved phenylalanine or tryptophan at the end of this CDR3 makes a read error likely. This sequence joins TRBV7-6 and TRBJ2-6; D not resolved. CDR1 is SGHVS, CDR2 FNYEAQ, per germline. V gave up 5 bases and J gave up 0 bases, with 8 bases separating them. The CDR3 length is 15 residues. The CDR3 here is CASSEHPSGANVLTL. As DNA, the CDR3 is TGTGCCAGCAGCGAACACCCCTCTGGGGCCAACGTCCTGACTCTC.

J is TRBJ2-1 and V is TRBV9, with TRBD2 as a possible D gene (5 bases). The DNA end lines up better with TRBJ2-7; the J call may be wrong. The germline V gene encodes CDR1 SGDLS and CDR2 YYNGEE. This CDR3 spans 15 amino acids. CDR3 amino acids: CASSVGGGPYNEQYF. The CDR3 DNA reads as TGTGCCAGCAGCGTAGGCGGCGGGCCTTACAATGAGCAGTACTTC.

This clonotype was seen ten or more times. The chain joins TRBV19 to TRBJ1-1, with 7 bases fitting TRBD1. The trim removed 3 bases at V and 1 base at J, leaving 5 bases unmatched. CDR1 is LNHDA and CDR2 is SQIVND in the germline V gene (reference sequence). CDR3 length: 15 residues. CDR3 DNA: TGTGCCAGTAGTATTTCAGGGGGTCGGAACACTGAAGCTTTCTTT. It encodes CASSISGGRNTEAFF.

Ten or more counts support this clonotype. This sequence joins TRBV12-3 or TRBV12-4 and TRBJ1-1; D is unresolved. The CDR3 contains 13 residues. V lost 1 base and J 7 bases, leaving 10 bases between the germline ends. CDR3 DNA: TGTGCCAGCAGTTTAGAACTGAGTATTGAAGCTTTCTTT. Translating it yields CASSLELSIEAFF.

This clonotype was seen at least ten times. The chain couples TRBV14 to TRBJ2-2, with unresolved D. V gave up 0 bases and J gave up 5 bases, with 7 bases separating them. Germline V gene lookup returns CDR1 SGHDN and CDR2 FVKESK. CDR3 length: 14 amino acids. CDR3 residues: CASSQDRVTGELFF. The CDR3, as DNA: TGTGCCAGCAGCCAAGACCGCGTAACCGGGGAGCTGTTTTTT.

This clonotype has more than one count but fewer than ten. The chain employs TRBV13 and TRBJ2-7, with 12 bases lining up with TRBD2. The CDR3 is 16 amino acids. V lost 1 base and J lost 4; bases outside the gene matches: 5. Germline lookup yields CDR1 PRHDT and CDR2 FYEKMQ (reference sequence). The CDR3 here is CASSLEGLAGLYEQYF. Written as DNA, the CDR3 is TGTGCCAGCAGCTTAGAGGGACTAGCGGGTTTGTACGAGCAGTACTTC.

The chain carries TRBV6-6 and TRBJ2-7; no clear D. V lost 6 bases and J 3 bases, leaving 18 bases between the germline ends. The CDR3 runs to 15 residues. Germline V lookup: CDR1 MNHNY, CDR2 SVGAGI (reference sequence). Written as DNA, the CDR3 is TGTGCCAGCAGGCCGCGAGCAGTGGAAGACTACGAGCAGTACTTC. It translates to CASRPRAVEDYEQYF.

The sample holds many counts of this clonotype. This CDR3 is CSVVTGLSPQRFF. In DNA form, the CDR3 reads TGCAGCGTTGTAACAGGGCTATCCCCCCAGCGGTTCTTC. V usage is TRBV29-1 and J usage is TRBJ2-1; a weak D match, TRBD1 (6 bases). Looked up from germline, CDR1 is SQVTM and CDR2 is ANQGSEA. The CDR3 extends over 13 amino acids. Trimming took 4 bases from V and 15 from J, leaving 22 bases between them.

In its sample, this clonotype was seen many times. J is TRBJ2-3 and V is TRBV7-2; 15 bases line up with TRBD2. This CDR3 contains 17 residues. Per germline, CDR1 SGHTA and CDR2 FQGNSA. Trimming took 2 bases from V and 6 from J; bases not matched to a gene: 6. The CDR3 bases are TGTGCCAGCAGCTTACCGGGACTAGCGGGAGGAAGTGATACGCAGTATTTT. Protein product: CASSLPGLAGGSDTQYF.

This clonotype has a count of ten or more. The DNA of the CDR3 is TGCAGTGCTCCGACTAGCGGGGGGGCAAGCACAGATACGCAGTATTTT. It specifies CSAPTSGGASTDTQYF. V gene TRBV20-1 combines with J gene TRBJ2-3; 14 bases agree with TRBD2. The ends lost 5 bases at V and 0 bases at J; junction bases unmatched: 4. Looked up from germline, CDR1 is DFQATT and CDR2 is SNEGSKA (reference sequence). The CDR3 runs to 16 residues.

A remark on this clonotype: A read error is possible here, since a much larger clone lies one base away. The rearrangement uses TRBV13 and TRBJ1-1; D might be TRBD1 (6 bases). Looked up from germline, CDR1 is PRHDT and CDR2 is FYEKMQ (reference sequence). The length of the CDR3 is 15 residues. Trimming took 5 bases from V and 6 from J, leaving 19 bases between them. The CDR3 reads CASSLVGRGTPEAFF. CDR3 in DNA: TGTGCCAGCAGCCTCGTAGGCAGGGGAACCCCTGAAGCTTTCTTT.

As regards this clonotype: At one end the junction does not follow the germline gene, possibly because of a read error. The rearrangement joins TRBV4-3 to TRBJ2-7; D gene uncertain. This CDR3 has 12 residues. Germline CDR1 reads LGHNA; CDR2 reads YSLEER. CDR3 amino acids: CARSQDMGAQYF. Here the CDR3 DNA reads TGCGCCCGCAGCCAAGACATGGGCGCGCAGTACTTC.

This clonotype has more than one count but fewer than ten. One base away lies a much larger clone, so this may be a sequencing read error. The chain carries TRBV30 and TRBJ2-1; D remains ambiguous. The CDR3 extends over 13 amino acids. Germline V gene data show CDR1 as GTSNPN and CDR2 as SVGIG (reference sequence). The CDR3 sequence: CAWGVSYDNEQFF. In DNA form, the CDR3 reads TGTGCCTGGGGTGTAAGCTACGACAATGAGCAGTTCTTC.

A word on this clonotype: An end of the junction differs from the germline gene, which may be a read error. This rearrangement joins TRBV7-9 to TRBJ1-1; unclear D gene. The V gene's germline CDR1 is SEHNR and CDR2 FQNEAQ (reference sequence). The CDR3 totals 15 residues. The CDR3 loop reads CASSPDRGTNAEAFF. The CDR3 region has the DNA TGTGCCAGCAGCCCGGACCGGGGAACGAACGCTGAAGCTTTCTTT.

The CDR3 sequence: CASSKGRGYEQYF. The CDR3 DNA reads as TGTGCCAGCAGCAAGGGCAGGGGTTACGAGCAGTACTTC. The chain couples TRBV6-2 or TRBV6-3 to TRBJ2-7, with D perhaps matching TRBD1 (6 bases). The CDR3 spans 13 residues. The V end lost 6 bases, the J end lost 4 bases, and 13 bases lay between the germline ends. Germline V gene data show CDR1 as MNHEY and CDR2 as SVGEGT.

The chain carries TRBV7-6 and TRBJ2-1; maybe TRBD2 (5 bases). The germline V and J ends were trimmed by 5 bases and 6 bases, with 17 bases remaining between them. The CDR3 consists of 15 residues. CDR1 SGHVS and CDR2 FNYEAQ come from the germline V gene. CDR3 region: CASSQSAGEGNEQFF. CDR3 sequence (DNA): TGTGCCAGCAGCCAATCGGCGGGCGAGGGCAATGAGCAGTTCTTC.

This clonotype was observed many times. The chain employs TRBV27 and TRBJ2-1; no reliable D call. This CDR3 has 14 amino acids. Trimming removed 5 bases from V and 2 bases from J, with 10 bases in between. Per the germline V gene, CDR1 is MNHEY and CDR2 is SMNVEV (reference sequence). The CDR3 DNA reads as TGTGCCAGCAGTCCGGGTTCTGCCTACAATGAGCAGTTCTTC. This translates into CASSPGSAYNEQFF.

As concerns this clonotype: A much larger clone lies one base from this, so it may be a read error. The rearrangement uses TRBV10-3 and TRBJ2-3; 10 bases align to TRBD2. Germline assignment: CDR1 ENHRY and CDR2 SYGVKD. CDR3 length equals 15 residues. CDR3 in amino acids: CAISPRLAGADTEYF. Written as DNA, the CDR3 is TGTGCCATCAGTCCTAGACTAGCGGGCGCAGATACGGAGTATTTT.

On this clonotype: One base away lies a much larger clone, so this may be a sequencing read error. V is TRBV4-1 and J is TRBJ1-5; weak D call: TRBD1 (6 bases). The CDR3 has 16 amino acids. The germline V gene encodes CDR1 MGHRA and CDR2 YSYEKL. With 3 bases removed from V and 6 bases from J, the gap between germline ends came to 18 bases. CDR3 protein: CASSQLGAGNTQPQHF. DNA for the CDR3: TGCGCCAGCAGCCAGTTGGGGGCAGGCAACACTCAGCCCCAGCATTTT.